This T cell receptor beta chain was obtained from a study of cytomegalovirus exposure and HLA in healthy donors. Study findings and constraints: Rarity held for most TCR sequences, but there were some public TCRs that occurred in many donors. Cytomegalovirus-associated TCR beta chains were listed, numbering under 200.

The study drew the donors from its approximately 110-subject validation cohort, separate from the 666-subject first cohort. The CDR3 is 11 residues long. The V gene's germline CDR1 is MNHEY and CDR2 SMNVEV (reference sequence). The V end was cut by 8 bases, the J end by 8 bases, with 10 bases between. In the case of this clone: The antigen is undetermined.

Some clones are missing from TCRdb's copy, which holds only in-frame ones; the method was immunoSEQ multiplex PCR. Of 70,000 to 80,000 clones detected, about 93% appear once; the ten largest clones hold 2.5% to 3.5%. The clonotype was recovered from a woman under 30 in good health and CMV-seropositive. The chain is built from TRBV27 and TRBJ2-1, with TRBD2 as a possible D gene (5 bases). The sample was PBMCs. CDR3 region: CASPEAHEQFF. The CDR3 DNA follows: TGTGCCAGCCCGGAGGCACATGAGCAGTTCTTC.